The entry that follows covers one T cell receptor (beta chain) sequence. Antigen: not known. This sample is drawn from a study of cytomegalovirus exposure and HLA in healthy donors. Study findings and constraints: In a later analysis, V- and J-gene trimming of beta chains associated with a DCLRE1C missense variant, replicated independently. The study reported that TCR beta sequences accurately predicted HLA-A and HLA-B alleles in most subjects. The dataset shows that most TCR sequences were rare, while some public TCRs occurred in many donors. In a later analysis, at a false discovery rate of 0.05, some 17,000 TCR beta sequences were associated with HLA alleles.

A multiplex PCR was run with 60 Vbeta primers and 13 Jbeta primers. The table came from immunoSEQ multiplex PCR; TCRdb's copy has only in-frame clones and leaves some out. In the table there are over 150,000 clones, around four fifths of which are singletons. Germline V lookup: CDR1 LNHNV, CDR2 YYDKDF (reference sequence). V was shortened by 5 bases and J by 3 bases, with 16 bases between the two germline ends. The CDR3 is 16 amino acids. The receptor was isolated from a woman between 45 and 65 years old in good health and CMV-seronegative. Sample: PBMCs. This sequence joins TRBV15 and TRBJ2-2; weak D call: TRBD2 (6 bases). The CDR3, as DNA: TGTGCCACCAGCGGGGGGTGGTTGGGGGACACCGGGGAGCTGTTTTTT. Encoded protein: CATSGGWLGDTGELFF.